Given below is one TCR beta chain in context. At least ten counts were recorded for this clonotype. Its antigen remains unidentified. There are no base qualities to consult, and no much larger clone falls within one base. This entry belongs to a study of T cells after yellow fever vaccination (dated by TCRdb to between 2018 and 2020). At the level of the whole study: Libraries from fractions with low cell numbers were prepared with the SMART-Seq v4 Ultra Low Input RNA kit. Two healthy male donors, one aged 18 to 30 and one aged 30 to 40 years, were included in the cohort. Bulk PBMC replicates and cell subsets were isolated from blood drawn at multiple timepoints before and after both primary and secondary immunization. To track T-cell clones before and after primary and booster YFV17D yellow fever vaccination, bulk TCR alpha and beta repertoires were sequenced longitudinally.

Paper-wide results and their limitations: A small fraction of clonotypes showed up in both the CD4 and CD8 compartments, probably as a result of convergent recombination. FACS-sorted repertoires could contain abundant contaminating clonotypes from the bulk population, so computational filtering was required. Because the study included only a couple of donors, the extent to which the findings can be generalized is limited. The secondary T-cell response was weaker than the primary response but faster, peaking on day 5 instead of day 15. After the booster, most clones that had expanded after primary vaccination were detected again (around 95% of CD4 and around 88% of CD8), suggesting broad maintenance of memory.

The CDR1 and CDR2 encoded by the germline V gene are MDHEN and SYDVKM. V lost 3 bases and J lost 0 bases; the stretch between them is 9 bases long. Its CDR3 holds 16 amino acids, cysteine through phenylalanine. Only the CDR3 part of the read is kept: 48 bases, read in frame from the first base. TCR cDNA was synthesized by 5'RACE template switching, through which a universal primer site and unique molecular identifiers were introduced. Priming of cDNA synthesis was performed from both the TCR alpha and TCR beta constant segments. Library amplification used two PCR steps, and the second PCR step added sample barcodes and sequencing adapters. Sequencing of libraries was done on Illumina HiSeq 2500 (2x100 bp) or NovaSeq (2x150 bp). Per the original workflow: Demultiplexing of reads and collapsing into UMI consensus sequences were performed with MIGEC, and V(D)J alignment was carried out with MiXCR. Vaccine-responding clonotypes were identified with edgeR using replicate PBMC samples, with FDR below 0.01 and a log2 fold change above 5 up to day 15 being required. Bulk clonotypes were assigned CD4 or CD8 identity according to which sequenced CD4 or CD8 repertoire held them at higher abundance. TCRdb reprocessing: public reads trimmed at Q25 with fastp, clones called with MiXCR, in-frame beta chains kept. Rows matching on CDR3 protein sequence are summarized as one entry with the most common DNA and genes. What appears here as the V and J calls and clone size reflects TCRdb's work, not the paper's. For this sample there are about 240,000 distinct CDR3 sequences; less than 9% appear just once. 0.85% of the sample belongs to the ten largest clones.

The treatment or condition label for this specimen denotes: live attenuated yellow fever vaccine strain. PBMCs were isolated from peripheral blood using a standard Ficoll-Paque protocol. Dynabeads CD4 and CD8 positive selection kits were used to isolate the CD4 and CD8 T-cell fractions. TriZol was used to extract RNA from bulk PBMCs, CD4 and CD8 fractions, and dextramer-positive and dextramer-negative fractions. The receptor's source is a young man who received the YFV17D yellow fever vaccine. This material consisted of CD4+ T cells sorted from PBMCs, taken 15 days after the yellow fever booster vaccination. The chain employs TRBV28 and TRBJ1-6; the D segment cannot be called with confidence. DNA sequence: TGTGCCAGCAGTTTGGGCCACAGCTCCTATAATTCACCCCTCCACTTT. It specifies CASSLGHSSYNSPLHF.